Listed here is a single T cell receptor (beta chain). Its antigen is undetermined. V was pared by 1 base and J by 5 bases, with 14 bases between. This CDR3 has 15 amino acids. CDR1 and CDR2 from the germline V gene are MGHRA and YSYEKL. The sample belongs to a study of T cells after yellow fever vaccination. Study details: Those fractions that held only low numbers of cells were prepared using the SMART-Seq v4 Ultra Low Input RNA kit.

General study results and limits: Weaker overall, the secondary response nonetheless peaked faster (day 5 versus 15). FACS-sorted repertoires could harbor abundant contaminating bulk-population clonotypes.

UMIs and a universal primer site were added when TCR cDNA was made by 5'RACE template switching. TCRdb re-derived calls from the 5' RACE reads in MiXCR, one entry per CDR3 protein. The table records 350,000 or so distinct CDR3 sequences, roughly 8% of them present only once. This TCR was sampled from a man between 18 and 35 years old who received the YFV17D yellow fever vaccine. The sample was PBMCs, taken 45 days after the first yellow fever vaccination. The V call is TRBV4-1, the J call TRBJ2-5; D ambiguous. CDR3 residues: CASSQGSRGEETQYF. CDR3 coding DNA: TGCGCCAGCAGCCAAGGGTCCAGAGGTGAGGAGACCCAGTACTTC.